The source of this TCR beta chain is a study of vaccination effects on CD4 cells after COVID-19. In its sample, this clone was seen a few times. The antigen is unknown. Using immunoSEQ multiplex PCR, the repertoire was profiled, and TCRdb retains in-frame clones only, with some absent. This sample has 65,000 to 90,000 clones, with around 74% found just once. ViraFEST used viral peptide pools to expand antigen-specific CD4+ T cells before sequencing. Isolating CD4+ T cells followed more than eight days of culture. Among the vaccine recipients, none had a prior SARS-CoV-2 infection, and nucleocapsid antibodies were negative. Researchers reported culturing 2 million to 2.5 million PBMC in each well, adding 10 IU/ml IL-2 and about 9.5 ug/ml peptides. The authors exchanged half the medium for IL-2 medium on days 3 and 7. Study outcomes and limitations: Infection- and vaccine-induced clones contracted markedly late after vaccination. Few convalescent patients were included, and no early post-infection timepoints were sampled.

J was trimmed by 7 bases and V by 4 bases; bases with no gene match: 5. Germline V gene lookup returns CDR1 LGHNA and CDR2 YNFKEQ. The CDR3 covers 16 residues. The chain carries TRBV4-2 and TRBJ2-2; TRBD2 agrees at 14 bases. Material: CD4+ T cells from PBMCs cultured with HCoV-NL63 spike peptides, obtained before COVID-19 vaccination. The clonotype comes from a human donor who received a COVID-19 vaccine. Here the CDR3 DNA reads TGTGCCAGCAGCCTAAGACTAGCGGGGGGGTACGGGGAGCTGTTTTTT. This codes for CASSLRLAGGYGELFF.